This T cell receptor beta chain comes out of a study of OX40 agonist ivuxolimab in advanced cancers. Study-level findings and limits: At 0.1-3.0 mg/kg, partial responders had clonal expansion among the lowest observed. Not determined was the antigen specificity of the expanded peripheral T cells. The average count of expanded clones was higher among CD8+ T cells than among CD4+.

Germline V gives CDR1 LGHNA, CDR2 YNFKEQ. The CDR3 runs 15 residues. Trimming pared 1 base from V and 5 bases from J, leaving 14 bases between. Concerning this clone itself: The antigen remains undetermined.

This table comes from immunoSEQ multiplex PCR, and its TCRdb copy is limited to in-frame clones, with some not included. The sample yields roughly 54,000 clones, 80% to 90% seen once. The rearrangement joins TRBV4-2 to TRBJ1-1; D gene ambiguous. The source is an adult with an advanced solid tumor such as melanoma, head and neck, liver or kidney cancer. Sequencing was performed on CD4+ or CD8+ T cells sorted from blood, taken in a trial of the OX40 agonist ivuxolimab. CDR3 in amino acids: CASSQVGGYRTEAFF. The CDR3 DNA is TGTGCCAGCAGCCAAGTGGGAGGGTATAGGACTGAAGCTTTCTTT.